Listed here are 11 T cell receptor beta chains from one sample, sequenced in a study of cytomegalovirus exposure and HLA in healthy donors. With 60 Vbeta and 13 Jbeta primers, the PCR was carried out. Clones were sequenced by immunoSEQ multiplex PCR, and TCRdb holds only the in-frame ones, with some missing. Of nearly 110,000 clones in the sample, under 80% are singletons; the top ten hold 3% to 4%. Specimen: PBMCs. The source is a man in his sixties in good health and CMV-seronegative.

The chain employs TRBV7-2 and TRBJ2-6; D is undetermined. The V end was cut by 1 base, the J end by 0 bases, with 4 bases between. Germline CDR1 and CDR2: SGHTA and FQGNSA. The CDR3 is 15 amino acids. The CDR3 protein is CASSLGASGANVLTF. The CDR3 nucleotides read TGTGCCAGCAGCTTAGGAGCCTCTGGGGCCAACGTCCTGACTTTC.

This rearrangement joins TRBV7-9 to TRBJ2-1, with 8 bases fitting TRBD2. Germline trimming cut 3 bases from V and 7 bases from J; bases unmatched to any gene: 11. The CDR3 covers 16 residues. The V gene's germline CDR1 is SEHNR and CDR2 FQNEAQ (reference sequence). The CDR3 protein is CASSFTGGGYMNEQFF. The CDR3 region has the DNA TGTGCCAGCAGCTTTACGGGGGGGGGCTACATGAATGAGCAGTTCTTC.

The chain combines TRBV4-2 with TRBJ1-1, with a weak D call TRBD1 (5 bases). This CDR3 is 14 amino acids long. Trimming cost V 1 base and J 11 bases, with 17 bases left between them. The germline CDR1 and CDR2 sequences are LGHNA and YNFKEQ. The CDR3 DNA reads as TGTGCCAGCAGCCAAGCGTACGATTCCAAGGGGGCTTTCTTT. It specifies CASSQAYDSKGAFF.

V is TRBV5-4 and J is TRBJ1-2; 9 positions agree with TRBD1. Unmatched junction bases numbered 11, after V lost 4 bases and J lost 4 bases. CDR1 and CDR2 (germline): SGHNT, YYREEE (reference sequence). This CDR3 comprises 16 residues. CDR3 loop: CASSRLEGQGVYGYTF. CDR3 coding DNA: TGTGCCAGCAGCAGACTAGAGGGACAGGGAGTCTATGGCTACACCTTC. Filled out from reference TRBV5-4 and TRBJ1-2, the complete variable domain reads ETGVTQSPTHLIKTRGQQVTLRCSSQSGHNTVSWYQQALGQGPQFIFQYYREEENGRGNFPPRFSGLQFPNYSSELNVNALELDDSALYLCASSRLEGQGVYGYTFGSGTRLTVV.

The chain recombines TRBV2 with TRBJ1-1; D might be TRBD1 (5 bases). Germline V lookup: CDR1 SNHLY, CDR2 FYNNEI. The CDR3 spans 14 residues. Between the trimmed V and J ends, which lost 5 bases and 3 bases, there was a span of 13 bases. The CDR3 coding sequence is TGTGCCAGCAGTAACCAGGGTGGGGACACTGAAGCTTTCTTT. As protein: CASSNQGGDTEAFF.

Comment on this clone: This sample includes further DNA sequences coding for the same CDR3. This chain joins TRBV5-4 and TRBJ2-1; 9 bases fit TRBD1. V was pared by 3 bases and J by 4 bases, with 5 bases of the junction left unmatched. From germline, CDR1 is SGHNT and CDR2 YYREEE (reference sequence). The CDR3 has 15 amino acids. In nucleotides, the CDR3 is TGTGCCAGCAGCTCTGGACAGGGGTCATACAATGAGCAGTTCTTC. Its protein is CASSSGQGSYNEQFF.

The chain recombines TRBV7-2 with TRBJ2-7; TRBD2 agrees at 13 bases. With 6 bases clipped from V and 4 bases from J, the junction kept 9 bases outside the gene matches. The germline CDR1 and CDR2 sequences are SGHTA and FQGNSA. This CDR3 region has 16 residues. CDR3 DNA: TGTGCCAGCAGTAAGGGACGGGGACTAGCGGGGTACGAGCAGTACTTC. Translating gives CASSKGRGLAGYEQYF. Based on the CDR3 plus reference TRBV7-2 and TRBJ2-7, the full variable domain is GAGVSQSPSNKVTEKGKDVELRCDPISGHTALYWYRQSLGQGLEFLIYFQGNSAPDKSGLPSDRFSAERTGGSVSTLTIQRTQQEDSAVYLCASSKGRGLAGYEQYFGPGTRLTVT.

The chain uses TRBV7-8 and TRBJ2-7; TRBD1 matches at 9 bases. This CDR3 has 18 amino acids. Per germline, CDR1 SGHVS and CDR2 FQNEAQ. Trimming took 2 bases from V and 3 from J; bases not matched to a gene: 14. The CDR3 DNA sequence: TGTGCCAGCAGCTTACAGGGACAGGGTATTTTAGCTCTCTACGAGCAGTACGTC. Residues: CASSLQGQGILALYEQYV.

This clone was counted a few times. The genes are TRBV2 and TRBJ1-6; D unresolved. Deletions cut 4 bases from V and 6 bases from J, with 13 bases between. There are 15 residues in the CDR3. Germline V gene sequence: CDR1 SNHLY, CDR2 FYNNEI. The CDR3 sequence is CASSGLNPANSPLHF. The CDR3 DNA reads TGTGCCAGCAGTGGACTAAACCCGGCTAATTCACCCCTCCACTTT.

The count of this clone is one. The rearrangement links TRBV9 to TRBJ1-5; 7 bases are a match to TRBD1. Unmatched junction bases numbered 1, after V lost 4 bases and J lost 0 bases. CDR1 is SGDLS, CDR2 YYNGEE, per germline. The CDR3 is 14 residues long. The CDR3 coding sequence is TGTGCCAGCAGCCCAGGGGGTAGCAATCAGCCCCAGCATTTT. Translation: CASSPGGSNQPQHF. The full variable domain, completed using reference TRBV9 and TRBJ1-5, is DSGVTQTPKHLITATGQRVTLRCSPRSGDLSVYWYQQSLDQGLQFLIQYYNGEERAKGNILERFSAQQFPDLHSELNLSSLELGDSALYFCASSPGGSNQPQHFGDGTRLSIL.

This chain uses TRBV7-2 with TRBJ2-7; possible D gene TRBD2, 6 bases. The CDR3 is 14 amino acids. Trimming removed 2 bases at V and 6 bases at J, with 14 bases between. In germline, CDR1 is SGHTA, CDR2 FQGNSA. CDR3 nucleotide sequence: TGTGCCAGCAGCTTAAGTTTGGAGGGGTCCGAGCAGTACTTC. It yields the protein CASSLSLEGSEQYF.